This T cell receptor beta chain was sequenced for a study of T cells in Graves' hyperthyroidism and ophthalmopathy. Overall study findings and caveats: Ophthalmopathy, as predicted by the model, came a median around 7 months after the prediction. Separating ophthalmopathy from stable hyperthyroidism was achieved by a 13 V-J model.

Amplified TCR beta CDR3 regions derived from RNA transcripts. HTBI primers were employed in a first-round RT-PCR of the TCR CDR3. TCRdb redid the calling of the multiplex PCR reads with MiXCR, one entry per CDR3 protein. Here the sample spans hundreds of thousands of distinct CDR3 sequences, roughly 40% being singletons. Trimming stripped 1 base from V and 1 base from J, with 7 bases between. This CDR3 region has 14 residues. In germline, CDR1 is MGHDK, CDR2 SYGVNS. Notes on this clonotype: Antigen: not known.

Over 18 months, lack of ophthalmopathy progression marked Graves' hyperthyroidism as stable. Fresh 10 ml peripheral blood yielded PBMCs. The sequence was collected from a man younger than 30 with Graves' hyperthyroidism. The sequencing input was blood. The chain combines TRBV25-1 with TRBJ1-1; D remains unclear. The CDR3 region has the DNA TGTGCCAGCAGTGAATTGCGGGAGAACACTGAAGCTTTCTTT. It specifies CASSELRENTEAFF.